This T cell receptor beta chain was profiled in a study of cytomegalovirus exposure and HLA in healthy donors. Notes on this clone: Its antigen is unknown. Other DNA variants within this sample encode the same CDR3.

Study results and limitations: Testing in vitro showed a few CMV-associated chains specific for CMV antigens.

V dropped 3 bases and J dropped 1 base, with 10 bases sitting between them. The CDR3 is made up of 14 amino acids. Germline V CDR1 and CDR2: KGHSH, LQKENI. Only in-frame clones appear in the TCRdb table, and some are missing; sequencing was by immunoSEQ multiplex PCR. Here the sample spans hundreds of thousands of clones, more than 85% being singletons. Sequenced: PBMCs. The chain employs TRBV18 and TRBJ2-7, with a possible D match to TRBD2 (5 bases). This clonotype was sampled from a man aged 18 to 35 in good health and CMV-seropositive. The CDR3 region is CASSPGGGSYEQYF. The CDR3 bases are TGTGCCAGCTCACCTGGAGGCGGATCCTACGAGCAGTACTTC.